Shown below are 10 T cell receptor beta chains from a single sample sequenced in a study of blood T cell repertoires in COVID-19. Clones were read by immunoSEQ multiplex PCR, and TCRdb kept only the in-frame ones, dropping some. Here the sample spans more than 65,000 clones, around 76% being singletons. Material: peripheral blood. The receptors were gathered from a woman aged 80 or over with active or convalescent COVID-19.

The rearrangement joins TRBV7-3 to TRBJ1-2; D gene uncertain. Trimming pared 2 bases from V and 6 bases from J, leaving 10 bases between. Germline CDR1 reads SGHTA; CDR2 reads FQGTGA. The CDR3 is 13 amino acids. The CDR3 reads CASSLALLDGYTF. The CDR3 DNA sequence: TGTGCCAGCAGCTTAGCACTGTTAGATGGCTACACCTTC.

The chain joins TRBV7-2 to TRBJ2-3; D remains ambiguous. Germline-derived CDR1 and CDR2 are SGHTA and FQGNSA. The CDR3 runs 11 residues. V was trimmed by 3 bases and J by 7 bases, leaving 5 bases between them. The CDR3 nucleotides read TGTGCCAGCAGCTTGGAGTATACGCAGTATTTT. This codes for CASSLEYTQYF.

V usage is TRBV5-1 and J usage is TRBJ1-5; 7 bases agree with TRBD1. CDR1 and CDR2 from the germline V gene are SGHRS and YFSETQ. V trimming: 4 bases; J trimming: 3 bases; junction bases outside the gene matches: 7. This CDR3 is 15 amino acids long. The CDR3 reads CASSPGQEFNQPQHF. The CDR3 bases are TGCGCCAGCAGCCCAGGACAGGAGTTCAATCAGCCCCAGCATTTT. Supplemented by reference TRBV5-1 and TRBJ1-5, the full variable domain reads KAGVTQTPRYLIKTRGQQVTLSCSPISGHRSVSWYQQTPGQGLQFLFEYFSETQRNKGNFPGRFSGRQFSNSRSEMNVSTLELGDSALYLCASSPGQEFNQPQHFGDGTRLSIL.

The chain is built from TRBV29-1 and TRBJ2-7, with a weak D call TRBD1 (5 bases). Germline-derived CDR1 and CDR2 are SQVTM and ANQGSEA. Deletions cut 4 bases from V and 5 bases from J, with 12 bases between. The CDR3 is 12 amino acids. CDR3 in amino acids: CSVGQRGDEQYF. CDR3 coding DNA: TGCAGCGTTGGTCAAAGGGGCGACGAGCAGTACTTC.

The chain is built from TRBV7-9 and TRBJ1-2, with D possibly matching TRBD1 (5 bases). The CDR3 totals 13 residues. Germline CDR1 SEHNR, CDR2 FQNEAQ (reference sequence). V gave up 5 bases and J gave up 3 bases, with 10 bases separating them. The CDR3 DNA is TGTGCCAGCAGCCCCCGCAGGGACTATGGCTACACCTTC. Its protein is CASSPRRDYGYTF.

There are a few counts of this clone. V usage is TRBV7-9 and J usage is TRBJ2-1, with 9 bases identical to TRBD1. Germline assignment: CDR1 SEHNR and CDR2 FQNEAQ (reference sequence). V was pared by 5 bases and J by 8 bases, with 13 bases of the junction left unmatched. This CDR3 spans 16 amino acids. The CDR3 bases are TGTGCCAGCAGCCCGGGACAGGGAGGATCCGGTGATGAGCAGTTCTTC. Residues: CASSPGQGGSGDEQFF.

CDR3 nucleotide sequence: TGTGCCAGCAACCCGACAGGGGACGACTACAATGAGCAGTTCTTC. It is translated as CASNPTGDDYNEQFF. This chain links TRBV7-9 with TRBJ2-1; 8 bases map to TRBD1. V lost 7 bases and J lost 3; bases outside the gene matches: 8. CDR1 and CDR2 (germline): SEHNR, FQNEAQ (reference sequence). The CDR3 is made up of 15 amino acids.

The rearrangement uses TRBV5-1 and TRBJ2-1; D gene unclear. Germline CDR1 is SGHRS and CDR2 is YFSETQ. With 0 bases removed from V and 7 bases from J, the gap between germline ends came to 8 bases. The CDR3 runs 13 residues. The CDR3 sequence is CASSLAIRNEQFF. CDR3 nucleotide sequence: TGCGCCAGCAGCTTGGCCATCAGGAATGAGCAGTTCTTC. The entire variable domain, with the rest obtained from reference TRBV5-1 and TRBJ2-1, is as follows: KAGVTQTPRYLIKTRGQQVTLSCSPISGHRSVSWYQQTPGQGLQFLFEYFSETQRNKGNFPGRFSGRQFSNSRSEMNVSTLELGDSALYLCASSLAIRNEQFFGPGTRLTVL.

This clone was found once. This chain joins TRBV7-2 and TRBJ2-1, with 12 bases matching TRBD1. This CDR3 contains 15 residues. With 5 bases clipped from V and 10 bases from J, the junction kept 9 bases outside the gene matches. Germline V gene lookup returns CDR1 SGHTA and CDR2 FQGNSA. The chain's CDR3 is CASSPRGQGAGEQFF. The CDR3 bases are TGTGCCAGCAGCCCTAGGGGACAGGGGGCGGGAGAGCAGTTCTTC. The variable domain in full, with the rest retrieved from reference TRBV7-2 and TRBJ2-1, is GAGVSQSPSNKVTEKGKDVELRCDPISGHTALYWYRQSLGQGLEFLIYFQGNSAPDKSGLPSDRFSAERTGGSVSTLTIQRTQQEDSAVYLCASSPRGQGAGEQFFGPGTRLTVL.

This chain joins TRBV3-1 (or the pseudogene TRBV3-2) and TRBJ2-1; D is unresolved. V gave up 4 bases and J gave up 5 bases, with 6 bases separating them. The V gene's germline CDR1 is LGHDT and CDR2 YNNKEL (reference sequence). The CDR3 contains 12 residues. The CDR3 loop reads CASSPLDNEQFF. In DNA form, the CDR3 reads TGTGCCAGCAGCCCCTTAGACAATGAGCAGTTCTTC.